The 31 T cell receptor beta chains below come from one sample, sequenced in a study of OX40 agonist ivuxolimab in advanced cancers. TCRdb's table, derived via immunoSEQ multiplex PCR, lists solely in-frame clones and lacks some. The sample carries about 40,000 clones, about four fifths recorded once. The input for sequencing was CD4+ or CD8+ T cells sorted from blood, taken in a trial of the OX40 agonist ivuxolimab. These receptors came from an adult with an advanced solid tumor such as melanoma, head and neck, liver or kidney cancer.

This clone was recorded a few times. The rearrangement links TRBV11-3 to TRBJ2-7; D gene uncertain. Germline V CDR1 and CDR2: SGHNT, YENEEA. V dropped 0 bases and J dropped 5 bases, with 5 bases sitting between them. The CDR3 totals 12 residues. DNA for the CDR3: TGTGCCAGCAGCTTAGATGGCGACGAGCAGTACTTC. This codes for CASSLDGDEQYF.

As DNA, the CDR3 is TGTGCCAGTAGTGAACAAGGCAGACCCTACGAGCAGTACTTC. It encodes CASSEQGRPYEQYF. The genes are TRBV19 and TRBJ2-7; no firm D call. This CDR3 comprises 14 residues. Trimming removed 5 bases at V and 2 bases at J, with 13 bases between. Germline V gene sequence: CDR1 LNHDA, CDR2 SQIVND (reference sequence). The whole variable domain, filled in from reference TRBV19 and TRBJ2-7, reads DGGITQSPKYLFRKEGQNVTLSCEQNLNHDAMYWYRQDPGQGLRLIYYSQIVNDFQKGDIAEGYSVSREKKESFPLTVTSAQKNPTAFYLCASSEQGRPYEQYFGPGTRLTVT.

The chain joins TRBV10-1 to TRBJ1-5; no firm D call. The CDR3 consists of 13 residues. Trimming pared 0 bases from V and 4 bases from J, leaving 4 bases between. Germline V gene sequence: CDR1 WNHNN, CDR2 SYGVQD (reference sequence). In DNA, the CDR3 is TGCGCCAGCAGTGAGTCGAAGAATCAGCCCCAGCATTTT. It specifies CASSESKNQPQHF.

The chain links TRBV28 to TRBJ2-2; 10 bases match TRBD2. Germline CDR1 and CDR2: MDHEN and SYDVKM. This CDR3 comprises 17 residues. After removal of 5 bases from V and 4 bases from J, the junction contained 10 bases not matched to a gene. The DNA of the CDR3 is TGTGCCAGCAGTCGCATTAGCGGGAGGTGGGGCACCGGGGAGCTGTTTTTT. Encoded protein: CASSRISGRWGTGELFF.

This clone was observed a handful of times. This same CDR3 is encoded by further DNA sequences in the sample. The chain employs TRBV29-1 and TRBJ1-5; D is perhaps TRBD1 (5 bases). This CDR3 comprises 14 residues. Germline V gene lookup returns CDR1 SQVTM and CDR2 ANQGSEA. Trimming took off 5 bases at V and 2 bases at J, with 13 bases between the two ends. The CDR3 DNA reads TGCAGCGTTCGGGCGGGACCGGGCAATCAGCCCCAGCATTTT. It encodes CSVRAGPGNQPQHF.

The rearrangement uses TRBV5-6 and TRBJ2-2, with 11 bases fitting TRBD2. With 1 base clipped from V and 6 bases from J, the junction kept 8 bases outside the gene matches. The CDR3 covers 17 residues. Germline CDR1 and CDR2: SGHDT and YYEEEE. The CDR3 reads CASSLLLAGVRSGELFF. CDR3 sequence (DNA): TGTGCCAGCAGCTTGCTACTAGCGGGAGTCAGGTCCGGGGAGCTGTTTTTT.

The J gene is TRBJ1-4, the V gene TRBV29-1, with TRBD1 as a possible D gene (6 bases). Germline V gene sequence: CDR1 SQVTM, CDR2 ANQGSEA. Trimming took 7 bases from V and 8 from J, leaving 17 bases between them. This CDR3 comprises 13 residues. For the CDR3, the DNA is TGCAGCGGAGAGACAGGCCAAGGAGAAAAACTGTTTTTT. Translation gives CSGETGQGEKLFF.

J is TRBJ2-7 and V is TRBV11-1; TRBD2 agrees at 8 bases. CDR3 size: 13 residues. CDR1 SGHAT and CDR2 FQDESV come from the germline V gene (reference sequence). V lost 1 base to trimming and J lost 10 bases; unmatched junction nucleotides: 6. CDR3: CASSLVERGIQYF. Here the CDR3 DNA reads TGTGCCAGCAGCTTAGTCGAGCGGGGGATCCAGTACTTC.

This clone came up a few times. The same CDR3 is also encoded by other DNA sequences in this sample. The rearrangement uses TRBV5-5 and TRBJ2-7; D is ambiguous. The CDR3 has 15 residues. Germline V gene sequence: CDR1 SGHKS, CDR2 YYEKEE (reference sequence). The V end lost 0 bases, the J end lost 0 bases, and 10 bases lay between the germline ends. The CDR3 region is CASSLVGVPSYEQYF. The CDR3 region has the DNA TGTGCCAGCAGCTTGGTTGGGGTTCCCTCCTACGAGCAGTACTTC.

V is TRBV4-2 and J is TRBJ2-7, with 9 positions matching TRBD2. Germline CDR1 is LGHNA and CDR2 is YNFKEQ. The trim removed 0 bases at V and 0 bases at J, leaving 3 bases unmatched. The CDR3 has 16 residues. CDR3 DNA sequence: TGTGCCAGCAGCCAAGAACTAGCGGGCAGCTCCTACGAGCAGTACTTC. This gives the protein CASSQELAGSSYEQYF.

The J gene is TRBJ1-3, the V gene TRBV5-1, with D maybe TRBD1 (6 bases). The germline CDR1 and CDR2 sequences are SGHRS and YFSETQ. The CDR3 has 15 amino acids. The V gene lost 0 bases and the J gene lost 6 bases, with 13 bases spanning the gap. CDR3 nucleotide sequence: TGCGCCAGCAGCTTGGCGCCAGGGGCGGAAAACACCATATATTTT. This codes for CASSLAPGAENTIYF.

The rearrangement joins TRBV12-5 to TRBJ1-3, with 8 bases matching TRBD1. CDR1 and CDR2 from the germline V gene are LGHNT and FRNRAP. After removal of 5 bases from V and 4 bases from J, the junction contained 7 bases not matched to a gene. The CDR3 has 15 residues. CDR3 DNA: TGTGCTAGTGGTAAACACGGGACAGGAGGAAACACCATATATTTT. As protein: CASGKHGTGGNTIYF. Using reference TRBV12-5 and TRBJ1-3 for the parts outside the CDR3, the full variable domain is DARVTQTPRHKVTEMGQEVTMRCQPILGHNTVFWYRQTMMQGLELLAYFRNRAPLDDSGMPKDRFSAEMPDATLATLKIQPSEPRDSAVYFCASGKHGTGGNTIYFGEGSWLTVV.

In its sample, this clone was seen a few times. The CDR3 loop is CASSPLTTGFNEQYF. The CDR3 bases are TGTGCCAGCTCACCCCTAACGACAGGGTTCAACGAGCAGTACTTC. The V call is TRBV18, the J call TRBJ2-7; 7 nucleotides line up with TRBD1. The CDR3 extends over 15 amino acids. CDR1 is KGHSH, CDR2 LQKENI, per germline. J lost 5 bases, V lost 3 bases, and 10 bases had no gene match.

The rearrangement links TRBV14 to TRBJ2-5; D gene ambiguous. The germline V gene has CDR1 SGHDN and CDR2 FVKESK. This CDR3 has 14 residues. The V gene lost 5 bases and the J gene lost 0 bases, with 10 bases spanning the gap. CDR3 residues: CASSFLQYQETQYF. Here the CDR3 DNA reads TGTGCCAGCAGCTTCCTCCAGTACCAAGAGACCCAGTACTTC. Drawing the rest from reference TRBV14 and TRBJ2-5, the complete variable domain is EAGVTQFPSHSVIEKGQTVTLRCDPISGHDNLYWYRRVMGKEIKFLLHFVKESKQDESGMPNNRFLAERTGGTYSTLKVQPAELEDSGVYFCASSFLQYQETQYFGPGTRLLVL.

J is TRBJ1-2 and V is TRBV5-6, with TRBD1 matching 7 bases. This CDR3 comprises 16 residues. CDR1 is SGHDT, CDR2 YYEEEE, per germline. V dropped 2 bases and J dropped 3; count of bases not matched to a gene: 10. CDR3 in DNA: TGTGCCAGCAGCTTCCTGACGAGCGACAGGGACTATGGCTACACCTTC. This gives the protein CASSFLTSDRDYGYTF.

The chain's CDR3 is CASRARGRGFAEAFF. The CDR3 DNA follows: TGTGCCAGCAGGGCCCGGGGCAGGGGTTTTGCTGAAGCTTTCTTT. This chain uses TRBV28 with TRBJ1-1; D may be TRBD1 (6 bases). V was cut by 6 bases and J by 6 bases, with 20 bases left in between. The germline V gene encodes CDR1 MDHEN and CDR2 SYDVKM. This CDR3 is built from 15 residues.

The rearrangement uses TRBV4-3 and TRBJ2-7; perhaps TRBD2 as D (6 bases). This CDR3 has 14 residues. The V and J ends lost 3 bases and 0 bases respectively, with 9 bases between them. Germline-derived CDR1 and CDR2 are LGHNA and YSLEER. CDR3 DNA sequence: TGCGCCAGCAGCCACGCGGGAAGCTCCTACGAGCAGTACTTC. Encoded protein: CASSHAGSSYEQYF.

Regarding this clone: One end of the junction does not line up with germline, which may come from a read error. V usage is TRBV7-9 and J usage is TRBJ2-5, with 9 bases lining up with TRBD1. Germline lookup yields CDR1 SEHNR and CDR2 FQNEAQ (reference sequence). The CDR3 has 15 residues. CDR3 protein: CASSLGGTGQGTQYF. The CDR3 region has the DNA TGTGCCAGCAGCTTAGGCGGGACAGGGCAAGGGACCCAGTACTTC.

V gene TRBV27 combines with J gene TRBJ2-7; TRBD1 agrees at 8 bases. Trimming took 3 bases from V and 2 from J; bases not matched to a gene: 6. CDR3 size: 15 residues. Germline loops: CDR1 MNHEY, CDR2 SMNVEV (reference sequence). CDR3 sequence reads: CASSFGQGATYEQYF. The CDR3 nucleotides are TGTGCCAGCAGTTTCGGCCAGGGGGCCACCTACGAGCAGTACTTC.

The rearrangement links TRBV2 to TRBJ1-2, with D possibly TRBD1 on 5 matching bases. V lost 9 bases, J lost 0 bases, and 14 bases lay in between. Germline CDR1 and CDR2: SNHLY and FYNNEI. This CDR3 has 14 amino acids. The CDR3 coding sequence is TGTGCCAGTGTAGGGGATTCGACTAACTATGGCTACACCTTC. Amino acids: CASVGDSTNYGYTF.

This chain connects TRBV7-9 to TRBJ2-3; D call uncertain. The CDR3 runs 14 residues. Germline CDR1 and CDR2: SEHNR and FQNEAQ (reference sequence). V shed 9 bases and J shed 2 bases, with 15 bases lying between them. CDR3 residues: CASKLSRNTDTQYF. DNA of the CDR3: TGTGCCAGTAAGCTTTCTCGTAACACAGATACGCAGTATTTT.

The chain uses TRBV9 and TRBJ2-7, with D perhaps TRBD2 (5 bases). The CDR3 is 15 amino acids. Trimming left V 3 bases short and J 4 bases short, with 17 bases between. Germline assignment: CDR1 SGDLS and CDR2 YYNGEE. CDR3 region: CASSAKPGYNYEQYF. CDR3 in DNA: TGTGCCAGCAGCGCCAAACCGGGATATAATTACGAGCAGTACTTC. Combining the CDR3 with reference TRBV9 and TRBJ2-7 gives the whole variable domain DSGVTQTPKHLITATGQRVTLRCSPRSGDLSVYWYQQSLDQGLQFLIQYYNGEERAKGNILERFSAQQFPDLHSELNLSSLELGDSALYFCASSAKPGYNYEQYFGPGTRLTVT.

V and J are TRBV5-1 and TRBJ1-3; the D gene is possibly TRBD1 (6 bases). Trimming pared 2 bases from V and 1 base from J, leaving 13 bases between. CDR1 and CDR2 from the germline V gene are SGHRS and YFSETQ. The CDR3 has 16 amino acids. Written as DNA, the CDR3 is TGCGCCAGCAGCTTACCGGGGGCACTTTCTGGAAACACCATATATTTT. Its translation: CASSLPGALSGNTIYF. Together with reference TRBV5-1 and TRBJ1-3, the CDR3 gives the full variable domain: KAGVTQTPRYLIKTRGQQVTLSCSPISGHRSVSWYQQTPGQGLQFLFEYFSETQRNKGNFPGRFSGRQFSNSRSEMNVSTLELGDSALYLCASSLPGALSGNTIYFGEGSWLTVV.

This clone appeared a single time. The V call is TRBV27, the J call TRBJ1-3; 7 nucleotides align to TRBD1. The CDR3 loop spans 16 amino acids. The ends lost 6 bases at V and 0 bases at J; junction bases unmatched: 8. Germline-derived CDR1 and CDR2 are MNHEY and SMNVEV (reference sequence). CDR3 in DNA: TGTGCCAGCAGACGGACAGGACCCCTCTCTGGAAACACCATATATTTT. Amino acids: CASRRTGPLSGNTIYF.

The rearrangement links TRBV19 to TRBJ1-4, with 11 bases fitting TRBD1. The germline V gene encodes CDR1 LNHDA and CDR2 SQIVND (reference sequence). V shed 10 bases and J 7 bases; nucleotides not matched to a gene: 17. The length of the CDR3 is 17 residues. The CDR3 DNA follows: TGTGCCACTATGGACAGGGGGCGACTGGGAGTGGGTGAAAAACTGTTTTTT. This encodes CATMDRGRLGVGEKLFF.

This clone has a handful of counts. The chain is built from TRBV19 and TRBJ2-2; D not resolved. V was shortened by 7 bases and J by 3 bases, with 12 bases between the two germline ends. The CDR3 sequence is 14 residues long. Germline CDR1 LNHDA, CDR2 SQIVND (reference sequence). This CDR3 reads CASTWADYTGELFF. The CDR3 DNA follows: TGTGCCAGTACGTGGGCAGATTACACCGGGGAGCTGTTTTTT. The full variable domain, completed using reference TRBV19 and TRBJ2-2, is DGGITQSPKYLFRKEGQNVTLSCEQNLNHDAMYWYRQDPGQGLRLIYYSQIVNDFQKGDIAEGYSVSREKKESFPLTVTSAQKNPTAFYLCASTWADYTGELFFGEGSRLTVL.

The chain has TRBV11-3 and TRBJ2-7, with no clear D. Trimming cost V 3 bases and J 0 bases, with 6 bases left between them. Per germline, CDR1 SGHNT and CDR2 YENEEA. The CDR3 loop spans 13 amino acids. The CDR3 coding sequence is TGTGCCAGCAGCTTCGGCGCCTCCTACGAGCAGTACTTC. Amino acid sequence: CASSFGASYEQYF.

The genes are TRBV7-2 and TRBJ2-1, with unresolved D. The CDR3 consists of 15 residues. Germline V gene data show CDR1 as SGHTA and CDR2 as FQGNSA. The V gene lost 5 bases and the J gene lost 0 bases, with 11 bases spanning the gap. CDR3 DNA sequence: TGTGCCAGCAGCGTCCTGTCGAGCTCCTACAATGAGCAGTTCTTC. This gives the protein CASSVLSSSYNEQFF.

The chain joins TRBV14 to TRBJ2-1, with D perhaps TRBD1 (5 bases). The CDR3 loop spans 12 amino acids. V dropped 4 bases and J dropped 14 bases, with 15 bases sitting between them. Germline values: CDR1 SGHDN, CDR2 FVKESK. CDR3 sequence (DNA): TGTGCCAGCAGCCGAGGAGCCAGGGTGGAGTTCTTC. Encoded protein: CASSRGARVEFF.

The V and J genes are TRBV10-3 and TRBJ1-5; possible D gene TRBD1, 5 bases. Germline CDR1 reads ENHRY; CDR2 reads SYGVKD. V dropped 4 bases and J dropped 4 bases, with 14 bases sitting between them. The CDR3 is 15 amino acids. For the CDR3, the DNA is TGTGCCATCAGTGTGGACACGAGTTCTAATCAGCCCCAGCATTTT. This gives the protein CAISVDTSSNQPQHF.

This chain uses TRBV4-1 with TRBJ2-3; no definite D call. V was clipped by 0 bases and J by 3 bases, with 7 bases between them. This CDR3 contains 14 residues. The germline V gene encodes CDR1 MGHRA and CDR2 YSYEKL. This CDR3 is CASSQDSRTDTQYF. The CDR3, as DNA: TGCGCCAGCAGCCAAGATTCTAGGACAGATACGCAGTATTTT.